Listed below are T cell receptor beta chains from one sample, sequenced in a study of CD8+CD57+ T cells in acquired aplastic anemia. TCRdb processed the reads anew with MiXCR; each CDR3 protein has one entry. This table has approximately 130,000 distinct CDR3 sequences, under 60% appearing once. Sequencing used sorted CD4+, CD8+, or CD8+CD57+ T cells (not recorded which) from PBMCs. The receptors come from a human donor with aplastic anemia. Both conserved end residues are part of each CDR3. Fields, in order: J gene, clone size, D gene, V gene, CDR3 DNA, CDR3 protein. A D gene is named only where the DNA matches it firmly. Clone sizes are given selectively: once, few, many, or a class where the clone is expanded.

>TRBJ2-7|few|TRBD1|TRBV27
TGTGCCAGCAGTTCGGAAGGGACAGGGGGGAACTACGAGCAGTACTTC
CASSSEGTGGNYEQYF
>TRBJ2-3|many|.|TRBV19
TGTGCCAGTAGTAACAGGGTCGGCGATACGCAGTATTTT
CASSNRVGDTQYF
>TRBJ2-7|few|TRBD2|TRBV27
TGTGCCAGCAGTTTCCAAGATCCACTAGCGGCTCACTACGAGCAGTACTTC
CASSFQDPLAAHYEQYF
>TRBJ2-2|.|.|TRBV19
TGTGCCAGTAGTATGTTATCTGCCGGGGAGCTGTTTTTT
CASSMLSAGELFF
>TRBJ1-5|many|.|TRBV2
TGTGCCAGCAGTGATACAGGGCTGGGTCAGCCCCAGCATTTT
CASSDTGLGQPQHF
>TRBJ1-5|.|.|TRBV12-3/TRBV12-4
TGTGCCAGCAGTTTAAACGGCAGGCCGCAAGATCAGCCCCAGCATTTT
CASSLNGRPQDQPQHF
>TRBJ1-6|many|.|TRBV25-1
TGTGCCAGCAGTGCAGCCCAGCCTAATTCACCCCTCCACTTT
CASSAAQPNSPLHF
>TRBJ1-2|.|TRBD1|TRBV10-3
TGTGCCATCAGTGAAGACCGGGACAGGCTCCTTACTAACTATGGCTACACCTTC
CAISEDRDRLLTNYGYTF
>TRBJ2-1|.|TRBD2|TRBV20-1
TGCAGTGCTAGGGTCTTCGGCCAAGGCGGGGGGTTCAATGAGCAGTTCTTC
CSARVFGQGGGFNEQFF
>TRBJ2-5|.|.|TRBV4-3
TGCGCCAGCAGCCAAGGGGGGACCGTCCAAGAGACCCAGTACTTC
CASSQGGTVQETQYF
>TRBJ2-3|many|.|TRBV15
TGTGCCACCAGCAGATCTGTGGGCACAGATACGCAGTATTTT
CATSRSVGTDTQYF
>TRBJ2-5|once|.|TRBV7-8
TGTGCCAGCAGCGTAGAGCGGAGTGAGACCCAATACTTC
CASSVERSETQYF
>TRBJ2-7|once|.|TRBV10-3
TGTGCCACAAATCCTCAGGGGGGGGGTTCCTACGAGCAGTACTTC
CATNPQGGGSYEQYF
>TRBJ2-7|few|.|TRBV12-3/TRBV12-4
TGTGCCAGCAACATTGGGCCCTCCTACGAGCAGTACTTC
CASNIGPSYEQYF
>TRBJ1-4|.|TRBD1|TRBV10-2
TGCGCCAGCAGTGACAGGGGGATGAGGGAAAAACTGTTTTTT
CASSDRGMREKLFF
>TRBJ2-1|few|TRBD1|TRBV29-1
TGCAGCGTTGAAGAAGGGACAGGGAAAGGCTACAATGAGCAGTTCTTC
CSVEEGTGKGYNEQFF
>TRBJ1-6|many|.|TRBV27
TGTGCCAGCAGTGGAACAGGCTTTAATTCACCCCTCCACTTT
CASSGTGFNSPLHF
>TRBJ2-7|many|.|TRBV6-2/TRBV6-3
TGTGCCAGCAGTGGTCGGCGGCCGGATCTTTACGAGCAGTACTTC
CASSGRRPDLYEQYF
>TRBJ1-5|.|TRBD1|TRBV2
TGTGCCAGCAGGACGGGACAGGGAATTCAGCCCCAGCATTTT
CASRTGQGIQPQHF
>TRBJ2-3|.|.|TRBV15
TGTGCCACCAGCAGAGATAAGGATTGGGGGTCAGATACGCAGTATTTT
CATSRDKDWGSDTQYF
>TRBJ1-2|.|.|TRBV7-2
TGTGCCAGCAGCTTAGCGGATAACTATGGCTACACCTTC
CASSLADNYGYTF
>TRBJ1-1|once|.|TRBV20-1
TGCAGTGCTACGAACATGGAAACGGGGAACACTGAAGCTTTCTTT
CSATNMETGNTEAFF
>TRBJ2-7|.|TRBD1|TRBV19
TGTGCCAGTAGTGCCGGACAGGGGAGCTCCTACGAGCAGTACTTC
CASSAGQGSSYEQYF
>TRBJ1-1|.|.|TRBV20-1
TGCAGTGCTAGAGATGGGTGGGCAGACGCTTTCTTT
CSARDGWADAFF
>TRBJ1-1|.|.|TRBV13
TGTGCCAGCAGCTCCCCCTCTACAGGGTCCACTGAAGCTTTCTTT
CASSSPSTGSTEAFF
>TRBJ2-7|.|TRBD2|TRBV9
TGTGCCAGCAGCGTAGGGGTAGCGGGGGGTTACGAGCAGTACTTC
CASSVGVAGGYEQYF
>TRBJ2-5|.|.|TRBV7-2
TGTGCCAGCAGCTTGCCTGAGACCCAGTACTTC
CASSLPETQYF
>TRBJ1-1|.|.|TRBV7-6
TGTGCCAGCAGCCTCGCCTGGAACACTGAAGCTTTCTTT
CASSLAWNTEAFF
>TRBJ2-1|.|.|TRBV7-2
TGTGCCAGCAGCGCCCACAATGAGCAGTTCTTC
CASSAHNEQFF
>TRBJ2-1|.|.|TRBV29-1
TGCAGCAGCGCAGGTTGGGGGGACAGAACCTACAATGAGCAGTTCTTC
CSSAGWGDRTYNEQFF
>TRBJ2-7|.|TRBD2|TRBV4-2
TGTGCCAGCAGCCAAGGACTAGCGGCAAGCTCCTACGAGCAGTACTTC
CASSQGLAASSYEQYF
>TRBJ1-2|.|TRBD1|TRBV2
TGTGCCAGCAGTGAAGTAACAGGGGCCTATGGCTACACCTTC
CASSEVTGAYGYTF
>TRBJ2-2|.|.|TRBV7-6
TGTGCCAGCAGTAAGCGGAACACCGGGGAGCTGTTTTTT
CASSKRNTGELFF
>TRBJ2-5|.|.|TRBV4-1
TGCACCAGCAGCCAAGAACCGAAAGAGCCCCAGTACTTC
CTSSQEPKEPQYF
>TRBJ2-4|many|TRBD1|TRBV15
TGTGCCACCAGCATAAGTTTAAGCGGACAGGGGTACTTC
CATSISLSGQGYF
>TRBJ1-6|few|.|TRBV9
TGTGCCAGCAACTCAGGGGTTTCACCCCTCCACTTT
CASNSGVSPLHF
>TRBJ1-2|.|TRBD1|TRBV20-1
TGCAGTGCTTCACCAGACAGGGAAGGTGGCTACACCTTC
CSASPDREGGYTF
>TRBJ2-1|.|TRBD2|TRBV19
TGTGCCAGTAGTTCTAGCGGGGGTTACAATGAGCAGTTCTTC
CASSSSGGYNEQFF
>TRBJ1-2|.|.|TRBV19
TGTGCCACTCGGGAGGATGGCTACACCTTC
CATREDGYTF